Each of the 32 T cell receptor beta chains below was sequenced from the same sample in a study of blood T cell repertoires in COVID-19. Here immunoSEQ multiplex PCR was the method, and the copy in TCRdb shows in-frame clones only, minus some. The data contain some 300,000 clones, around nine tenths of them seen just once; the ten biggest clones take up about an eighth. The material sequenced was peripheral blood. The receptors were gathered from a woman aged 65 to 85 with COVID-19, enrolled during active disease.

The chain links TRBV6-2 or TRBV6-3 to TRBJ1-2; no definite D call. Germline V gene data show CDR1 as MNHEY and CDR2 as SVGEGT. This CDR3 contains 14 residues. Deletions cut 6 bases from V and 4 bases from J, with 15 bases between. The CDR3: CASSPGEGAYGYTF. As DNA, the CDR3 is TGTGCCAGCAGCCCCGGGGAAGGAGCCTATGGCTACACCTTC.

This clone appeared a few times. CDR3 DNA sequence: TGTGCCACCAGTGATCCACAGGGTACGGTGCCCTACAATGAGCAGTTCTTC. This codes for CATSDPQGTVPYNEQFF. V gene TRBV24-1 combines with J gene TRBJ2-1; tentatively, D is TRBD1 (6 bases). CDR1 KGHDR and CDR2 SFDVKD come from the germline V gene. Trimming left V 3 bases short and J 2 bases short, with 16 bases between. This CDR3 region has 17 residues.

CDR3: CASSLEPGSRAFF. The CDR3 DNA is TGTGCCAGCAGCTTAGAGCCGGGGTCGAGAGCTTTCTTT. The chain carries TRBV7-9 and TRBJ1-1, with D unclear. Trimming removed 1 base at V and 10 bases at J, with 13 bases between. CDR1 is SEHNR, CDR2 FQNEAQ, per germline (reference sequence). CDR3 length: 13 residues.

The genes are TRBV19 and TRBJ1-2, with D unresolved. CDR1 is LNHDA and CDR2 is SQIVND in the germline V gene (reference sequence). This CDR3 contains 11 residues. The V end was cut by 3 bases, the J end by 5 bases, with 4 bases between. The CDR3 spells CASSIQYGYTF. The CDR3 coding sequence is TGTGCCAGTAGTATCCAGTATGGCTACACCTTC.

V gene TRBV29-1 combines with J gene TRBJ1-1, with D possibly matching TRBD1 (6 bases). V gave up 4 bases and J gave up 4 bases, with 16 bases separating them. The CDR3 is 14 amino acids. CDR1 and CDR2 from the germline V gene are SQVTM and ANQGSEA. CDR3 DNA sequence: TGCAGCGTTGGGGGGGGCCGCCCGGGCACTGAAGCTTTCTTT. Translation: CSVGGGRPGTEAFF.

The V and J genes are TRBV5-1 and TRBJ2-3; TRBD1 aligns across 8 bases. This CDR3 is 13 amino acids long. Germline V CDR1 and CDR2: SGHRS, YFSETQ. V gave up 2 bases and J gave up 4 bases; unmatched junction bases: 0. In nucleotides, the CDR3 is TGCGCCAGCAGCTTACAGGGGGCAGATACGCAGTATTTT. It specifies CASSLQGADTQYF.

This clone showed up just once. The chain uses TRBV6-6 and TRBJ2-7, with 7 bases fitting TRBD2. Germline V gene data show CDR1 as MNHNY and CDR2 as SVGAGI (reference sequence). The CDR3 is made up of 15 amino acids. With 4 bases clipped from V and 0 bases from J, the junction kept 6 bases outside the gene matches. The CDR3 region has the DNA TGTGCCAGCAGTTCGGGGGAGGGGAGCTCCTACGAGCAGTACTTC. Translation gives CASSSGEGSSYEQYF.

In this sample, this clone turned up a few times. This chain connects TRBV6-6 to TRBJ1-3, with D unresolved. Per germline, CDR1 MNHNY and CDR2 SVGAGI (reference sequence). CDR3 length: 15 residues. V was trimmed by 2 bases and J by 0 bases, leaving 8 bases between them. CDR3 DNA sequence: TGTGCCAGCAGTTACGGAGCAGTCTCTGGAAACACCATATATTTT. Its protein product is CASSYGAVSGNTIYF.

This clone was recorded a few times. The V call is TRBV5-4, the J call TRBJ1-2; 11 nucleotides line up with TRBD1. The CDR3 sequence is 15 residues long. With 4 bases clipped from V and 4 bases from J, the junction kept 6 bases outside the gene matches. Per germline, CDR1 SGHNT and CDR2 YYREEE (reference sequence). The CDR3 here is CASSLRTGGAYGYTF. The CDR3 DNA is TGTGCCAGCAGCCTTCGGACAGGGGGCGCCTATGGCTACACCTTC.

The rearrangement joins TRBV27 to TRBJ2-3, with 14 nucleotides matching TRBD2. Germline trimming cut 7 bases from V and 5 bases from J; bases unmatched to any gene: 5. This CDR3 is 15 amino acids long. Germline V gene lookup returns CDR1 MNHEY and CDR2 SMNVEV (reference sequence). The DNA for the CDR3 is TGTGCCAGCACCACCGGACTAGCGGGGGGAGATACGCAGTATTTT. Translation: CASTTGLAGGDTQYF.

The V gene is TRBV10-1, the J gene TRBJ2-5, with 10 nucleotides matching TRBD2. The CDR3 loop spans 15 amino acids. The junction had 4 bases not matched to a gene; V was cut back by 3 bases and J by 3 bases. Germline CDR1 is WNHNN and CDR2 is SYGVQD (reference sequence). Here the CDR3 reads CASSDGSGGKETQYF. The CDR3 DNA is TGCGCCAGCAGTGACGGTAGCGGGGGGAAAGAGACCCAGTACTTC.

In this sample, this clone turned up once. The V call is TRBV7-2, the J call TRBJ1-5; D gene uncertain. CDR3 length: 14 residues. CDR1 and CDR2 (germline): SGHTA, FQGNSA. The V end was cut by 5 bases, the J end by 4 bases, with 12 bases between. The CDR3 DNA is TGTGCCAGCAGCCCCTCCCCGGTTAATCAGCCCCAGCATTTT. Translated, it gives CASSPSPVNQPQHF.

A remark on this clone: Other nucleotide sequences in the sample specify the same CDR3. The J gene is TRBJ1-2, the V gene TRBV2, with 9 bases aligning to TRBD1. CDR3 size: 14 residues. CDR1 and CDR2 (germline): SNHLY, FYNNEI. With V trimmed by 3 bases and J by 1 base, 0 bases remained unmatched. The CDR3 spells CASSETGGNYGYTF. The CDR3, as DNA: TGTGCCAGCAGTGAGACAGGGGGTAACTATGGCTACACCTTC.

The J gene is TRBJ2-7, the V gene TRBV6-7; a weak D match, TRBD2 (6 bases). TRBV6-7 is given ORF status, its function remaining uncertain. CDR3 size: 18 residues. Trimming took off 0 bases at V and 3 bases at J, with 21 bases between the two ends. The CDR3 nucleotides are TGTGCCAGCAGTTACTCAACTCTTAGTGTCTGGGACTTCTACGAGCAGTACTTC. This encodes CASSYSTLSVWDFYEQYF.

The rearrangement joins TRBV19 to TRBJ1-4; a possible D gene is TRBD1 (6 bases). The V end was cut by 5 bases, the J end by 8 bases, with 21 bases between. This CDR3 contains 16 residues. The germline gives CDR1 LNHDA, CDR2 SQIVND (reference sequence). DNA for the CDR3: TGTGCCAGTAGTTCCGCCAGCGGGGGGCTTCGGGAAAAACTGTTTTTT. Translated: CASSSASGGLREKLFF. The full variable domain, completed using reference TRBV19 and TRBJ1-4, is DGGITQSPKYLFRKEGQNVTLSCEQNLNHDAMYWYRQDPGQGLRLIYYSQIVNDFQKGDIAEGYSVSREKKESFPLTVTSAQKNPTAFYLCASSSASGGLREKLFFGSGTQLSVL.

V gene TRBV2 combines with J gene TRBJ2-7; 7 bases are a match to TRBD1. Per germline, CDR1 SNHLY and CDR2 FYNNEI. CDR3 length: 16 amino acids. V was clipped by 4 bases and J by 3 bases; unmatched bases: 12. CDR3 sequence (DNA): TGTGCCAGCAGTGGCCGAGGTGACAGGGTAATCTACGAGCAGTACTTC. Protein product: CASSGRGDRVIYEQYF.

The chain carries TRBV2 and TRBJ2-3, with 9 bases fitting TRBD2. This CDR3 is 14 amino acids long. The junction had 8 bases not matched to a gene; V was cut back by 8 bases and J by 5 bases. Germline V CDR1 and CDR2: SNHLY, FYNNEI. The CDR3 here is CASGRTSVRDTQYF. In DNA form, the CDR3 reads TGTGCCAGCGGGAGGACTAGCGTGAGAGATACGCAGTATTTT.

This clone appeared once. The chain is built from TRBV10-3 and TRBJ1-5, with unresolved D. Germline V gene lookup returns CDR1 ENHRY and CDR2 SYGVKD. This CDR3 has 13 amino acids. The V and J ends lost 6 bases and 6 bases respectively, with 12 bases between them. CDR3 DNA: TGTGCCATCAGGCTTAGGGAGGGTCAGCCCCAGCATTTT. Amino acid sequence: CAIRLREGQPQHF.

The V call is TRBV28, the J call TRBJ2-5; TRBD2 agrees at 8 bases. Germline lookup yields CDR1 MDHEN and CDR2 SYDVKM. The CDR3 sequence is 14 residues long. V was clipped by 3 bases and J by 4 bases; unmatched bases: 4. CDR3 nucleotide sequence: TGTGCCAGCAGTTTTAAAGCGGGGGTAGAGACCCAGTACTTC. Translation: CASSFKAGVETQYF.

V usage is TRBV2 and J usage is TRBJ2-7; D is undetermined. The CDR3 covers 11 residues. Germline CDR1 reads SNHLY; CDR2 reads FYNNEI. Trimming pared 8 bases from V and 0 bases from J, leaving 5 bases between. The CDR3 DNA follows: TGTGCCAGCGGGCACTCCTACGAGCAGTACTTC. It codes for CASGHSYEQYF.

The genes are TRBV11-3 and TRBJ2-5; no clear D gene. From germline, CDR1 is SGHNT and CDR2 YENEEA. The CDR3 is made up of 13 amino acids. V was clipped by 1 base and J by 8 bases, with 11 bases between them. CDR3 sequence: CASSLGPVATQYF. CDR3 coding DNA: TGTGCCAGCAGCTTAGGGCCCGTCGCCACCCAGTACTTC.

The CDR3 loop reads CASSEVAGFYEQYF. CDR3 DNA: TGTGCCAGCAGTGAAGTAGCGGGGTTCTACGAGCAGTACTTC. This chain links TRBV2 with TRBJ2-7; TRBD2 matches at 8 bases. Trimming at V came to 1 base and at J to 3 bases, leaving 2 bases not matched to a gene. Germline V gives CDR1 SNHLY, CDR2 FYNNEI. The CDR3 totals 14 residues.

This rearrangement joins TRBV14 to TRBJ2-2, with no clear D. The V gene lost 0 bases and the J gene lost 5 bases, with 4 bases spanning the gap. The CDR3 runs 13 residues. Germline-derived CDR1 and CDR2 are SGHDN and FVKESK. CDR3 nucleotides: TGTGCCAGCAGCCAAGATTTAACCGGGGAGCTGTTTTTT. Translated, it gives CASSQDLTGELFF.

The V and J genes are TRBV28 and TRBJ2-7; 8 bases fit TRBD1. The CDR3 runs 14 residues. Per germline, CDR1 MDHEN and CDR2 SYDVKM. V lost 5 bases to trimming and J lost 0 bases; unmatched junction nucleotides: 3. CDR3 in amino acids: CASSHGTGSYEQYF. CDR3 sequence (DNA): TGTGCCAGCAGTCACGGGACAGGCTCCTACGAGCAGTACTTC.

This sequence joins TRBV30 and TRBJ2-7, with a possible D match to TRBD1 (6 bases). Looked up from germline, CDR1 is GTSNPN and CDR2 is SVGIG (reference sequence). The CDR3 contains 14 residues. V was pared by 0 bases and J by 4 bases, with 13 bases between. The CDR3 coding sequence is TGTGCCTGGAGTGTAACTACAGGGCGATACGAGCAGTACTTC. This codes for CAWSVTTGRYEQYF.

The V call is TRBV4-1, the J call TRBJ1-5; 9 bases map to TRBD1. The germline V gene has CDR1 MGHRA and CDR2 YSYEKL. The CDR3 sequence is 16 residues long. V gave up 4 bases and J gave up 3 bases; unmatched junction bases: 7. The CDR3 DNA sequence: TGCGCCAGCAGCCGCCGACAGGGGGATCTCAATCAGCCCCAGCATTTT. It is translated as CASSRRQGDLNQPQHF.

This clone came up once. The chain recombines TRBV6-5 with TRBJ2-7, with D possibly TRBD1 on 5 matching bases. Trimming removed 6 bases at V and 3 bases at J, with 9 bases between. The CDR3 is 12 residues long. From germline, CDR1 is MNHEY and CDR2 SVGAGI. For the CDR3, the DNA is TGTGCCAGCAGGGACACTTACTACGAGCAGTACTTC. Its protein product is CASRDTYYEQYF.

V is TRBV25-1 and J is TRBJ1-2; 10 bases fit TRBD1. This CDR3 region has 13 residues. V lost 6 bases, J lost 6 bases, and 4 bases stayed unmatched. In germline, CDR1 is MGHDK, CDR2 SYGVNS. CDR3 sequence (DNA): TGTGCCAGCAGAGTAGGGACAGGGGATGGCTACACCTTC. Translating it yields CASRVGTGDGYTF.

The chain carries TRBV5-1 and TRBJ2-7; 7 nucleotides line up with TRBD2. CDR1 and CDR2 (germline): SGHRS, YFSETQ. The J segment lost 5 bases and the V segment lost 3 bases, leaving 11 bases of the junction unmatched. The CDR3 is made up of 15 amino acids. The CDR3 DNA is TGCGCCAGCAGCTCAAACCTGGGGAGCGGGGACGAGCAGTACTTC. Its translation: CASSSNLGSGDEQYF. Full variable domain (remainder filled in from reference TRBV5-1 and TRBJ2-7): KAGVTQTPRYLIKTRGQQVTLSCSPISGHRSVSWYQQTPGQGLQFLFEYFSETQRNKGNFPGRFSGRQFSNSRSEMNVSTLELGDSALYLCASSSNLGSGDEQYFGPGTRLTVT.

The chain employs TRBV27 and TRBJ1-2; TRBD1 matches at 8 bases. The germline V gene encodes CDR1 MNHEY and CDR2 SMNVEV (reference sequence). The trim removed 2 bases at V and 4 bases at J, leaving 9 bases unmatched. This CDR3 spans 16 amino acids. The CDR3 nucleotides are TGTGCCAGCAGTTTAAGGGCAGGGGGCTATAGCTATGGCTACACCTTC. Its protein is CASSLRAGGYSYGYTF.

The rearrangement uses TRBV2 and TRBJ2-7, with D possibly being TRBD2 (5 bases). V was trimmed by 5 bases and J by 7 bases, leaving 12 bases between them. This CDR3 comprises 12 residues. The germline V gene encodes CDR1 SNHLY and CDR2 FYNNEI. CDR3 protein: CASSPAGREQYF. CDR3 DNA: TGTGCCAGCAGTCCGGCGGGTCGGGAGCAGTACTTC.

V and J are TRBV19 and TRBJ2-6; D is perhaps TRBD2 (7 bases). V was trimmed by 3 bases and J by 0 bases, leaving 12 bases between them. There are 17 residues in the CDR3. The germline CDR1 and CDR2 sequences are LNHDA and SQIVND (reference sequence). The CDR3 region has the DNA TGTGCCAGTAGTATCGAGGGAGGGGGCTCTGGGGCCAACGTCCTGACTTTC. Translating it yields CASSIEGGGSGANVLTF.